This T cell receptor (beta chain) is from a study of T cell changes during pregnancy in multiple sclerosis. Repertoires were generated with immunoSEQ multiplex PCR, while TCRdb's copy carries only in-frame clones and drops some. Among 35,000 to 45,000 clones, about 89% were seen once, and the ten largest hold roughly 0.58%. This TCR was sampled from a female donor with multiple sclerosis, enrolled in a pregnancy study. Sequenced here: CD4+ T cells from peripheral blood mononuclear cells, sampled in the first trimester of pregnancy.

The CDR3 sequence is CASSQDRYEKLFF. The CDR3 region has the DNA TGCGCCAGCAGCCAAGATCGTTATGAAAAACTGTTTTTT. The chain employs TRBV4-3 and TRBJ1-4; D call uncertain. Trimming removed 0 bases at V and 6 bases at J, with 5 bases between. The CDR3 contains 13 residues. Germline CDR1 is LGHNA and CDR2 is YSLEER.